This paragraph reports one T cell receptor (beta chain). There is no known antigen for this receptor. No base quality values were provided; no much bigger clone lies one nucleotide off. Other nucleotide sequences from this sample produce the same CDR3. Enrollment in ICON was initiated in 2016, and the last patient was enrolled in 2018. In a subcohort of about 76 patients, fresh tumor and matched uninvolved tissue were collected for in-depth immune analyses, with TCR sequencing among those analyses. TCR sequencing was performed on DNA isolated from bulk tissue, without cell sorting. This sample is drawn from a study of tumor-infiltrating lymphocytes in localized non-small cell lung cancer (dated by TCRdb to 2020 to 2022). About the investigation overall: The cohort covered several histologies, both smokers and never-smokers, and patients whose samples were collected after neoadjuvant chemotherapy. From each patient came resected tumor tissue plus uninvolved lung tissue from that same patient, and the uninvolved lung tissue was described as non-adjacent to the tumor. Alongside flow cytometry, multiplex immunofluorescence, RNA-seq, exome sequencing and proteomics, TCR sequencing was applied to the same patients as one of several integrated assays. In total, the ICON cohort consisted of approximately 140 surgical patients with localized non-small cell lung cancer who had their tumors resected. The paired tumor versus uninvolved lung comparison of immunoSEQ T-cell fraction included a few dozen patients.

Findings and caveats that apply to the study as a whole: Higher T cell infiltration in tumors than in uninvolved lung tissue was supported by TCRbeta sequencing, consistent with immunofluorescence CD3 counts. TCR-derived T-cell fraction did not differ between the flow cytometry-defined immunotypes IM1 (good prognosis) and IM2 (poor prognosis). Because different assays used different pieces of the same tissue, intratumor heterogeneity could not be separated from technical variation. No association of tumor T-cell fraction from TCR sequencing with recurrence-free survival was found (p = 0.61). Assay coverage differed among patients according to how much tissue was available, so only a subset of the cohort had TCR sequencing.

The immunoSEQ assay used for TCR sequencing gave the T-cell fraction in both tumor and uninvolved lung tissue. On the study's bioinformatics: In the survival analysis, patients were divided into a high T-cell fraction group (upper tertile) and a low T-cell fraction group (lower two tertiles), and the two groups were compared using a log-rank test. A signed-rank test was used to check for differences in T-cell fraction between paired tumor and uninvolved lung. TCRdb limited this immuneACCESS table to in-frame rearrangements with V and J called. A share of clones is missing; checked studies link under half to unresolved V genes, and the rest is unexplained. The V and J calls and clone size were taken over from that table, and D and trimming were inferred from the DNA. Recorded for this sample are approximately 15,000 clones; around 72% of them occurred a single time. The ten biggest clones cover over 8% of the sample.

This TCR derives from a human donor with non-small cell lung cancer. Specimen: lung tumor tissue.

In nucleotides, the sequence is TGCAGTGCTAGAATGGGTGAGACCCAGTACTTC. This codes for CSARMGETQYF. The rearrangement joined TRBV20-1 to TRBJ2-5; no confident D gene assignment can be made. V sheds 2 bases and J sheds 5 bases, leaving 6 bases between their ends. The CDR3 spans 11 residues, from the cysteine through the phenylalanine. The DNA shown is the 33-base CDR3, in frame from base 1. The germline V gene (reference sequence) yields DFQATT for CDR1 and SNEGSKA for CDR2.